This T cell receptor (beta chain) was sequenced for a study of control samples from healthy donors and cancer patients. Repertoires were generated with immunoSEQ multiplex PCR, while TCRdb's copy carries only in-frame clones and drops some. There are under 150,000 clones in the sample; 70% to 90% occur only once, and over 2% lies in the top ten. The CDR3 consists of 16 residues. The V gene's germline CDR1 is SGHNT and CDR2 YYREEE (reference sequence). V shed 3 bases, J shed 3 bases, and the junction held 7 bases outside the gene matches. The rearrangement links TRBV5-4 to TRBJ2-3; 10 nucleotides line up with TRBD2. Sequences were obtained from blood. This TCR was recovered from a woman between 65 and 79 years old in good health. In DNA, the CDR3 is TGTGCCAGCAGCTGGGAAGCGGGGGGGCCGACAGATACGCAGTATTTT. Protein product: CASSWEAGGPTDTQYF.